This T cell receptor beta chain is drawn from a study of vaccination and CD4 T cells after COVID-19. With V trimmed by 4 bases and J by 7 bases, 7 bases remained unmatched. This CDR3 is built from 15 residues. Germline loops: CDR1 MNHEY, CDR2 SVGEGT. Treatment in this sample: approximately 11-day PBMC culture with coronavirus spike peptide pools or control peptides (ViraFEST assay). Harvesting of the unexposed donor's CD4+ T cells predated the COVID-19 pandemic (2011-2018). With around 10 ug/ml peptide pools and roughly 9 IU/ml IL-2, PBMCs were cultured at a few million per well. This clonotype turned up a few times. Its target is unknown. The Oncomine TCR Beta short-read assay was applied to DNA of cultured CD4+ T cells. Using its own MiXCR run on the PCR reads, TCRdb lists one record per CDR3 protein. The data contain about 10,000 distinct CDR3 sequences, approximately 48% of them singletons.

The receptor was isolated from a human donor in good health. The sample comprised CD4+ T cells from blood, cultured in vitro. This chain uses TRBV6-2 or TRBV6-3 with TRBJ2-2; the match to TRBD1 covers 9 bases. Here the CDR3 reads CASSLTGGVSGELFF. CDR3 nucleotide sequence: TGTGCCAGCAGTTTAACAGGGGGCGTAAGCGGGGAGCTGTTTTTT.